This TCR beta chain was found in a study of blood T cell repertoires in COVID-19. This clone came up once. TCRdb's table, derived via immunoSEQ multiplex PCR, lists solely in-frame clones and lacks some. Of 300,000 or so clones in the sample, over 75% were seen once. Germline CDR1 is SGHRS and CDR2 is YFSETQ. The CDR3 is 17 amino acids. The junction had 9 bases not matched to a gene; V was cut back by 1 base and J by 2 bases. The chain links TRBV5-1 to TRBJ2-5; 9 nucleotides line up with TRBD2. This sequence originates from a woman in her 30s who had recovered from COVID-19. The sequenced material came from PBMCs or T cells enriched from blood (not recorded which). CDR3 amino acids: CASSLQPLAGNQETQYF. DNA of the CDR3: TGCGCCAGCAGCTTGCAGCCGCTAGCGGGGAATCAAGAGACCCAGTACTTC.